A selection of T cell receptor beta chains follows, all from one sample in a study of T-cell memory formation after mild COVID-19. In TCRdb, the 5' RACE reads were re-called with MiXCR into one record per CDR3 protein. The sample holds about 440,000 distinct CDR3 sequences, 15% to 20% seen once. Sequenced sample: PBMCs or a T cell subset sorted from them (not recorded which). The receptors were sampled from an adult woman who had mild COVID-19 (a few samples of this study predate the infection). Cell type and time point are not known. The CDR3 runs from the conserved cysteine through the conserved F or W.

CDR3	J	V
CASSLGGTTNNEQFF	TRBJ2-1	TRBV5-1
CASSYLPGTMYEQYF	TRBJ2-7	TRBV6-2/TRBV6-3
CASSLNGTGASSSYNEQFF	TRBJ2-1	TRBV7-3
CASSQGLLMGYTF	TRBJ1-2	TRBV14
CASSQDTDRMNTEAFF	TRBJ1-1	TRBV4-2
CSANSSPAEEKLFF	TRBJ1-4	TRBV20-1
CASSSTSGAAKNIQYF	TRBJ2-4	TRBV6-5
CASSQGTGGLGYTF	TRBJ1-2	TRBV3-1
CASSPGALYEQYF	TRBJ2-7	TRBV11-2
CASSFVTGPESYNEQFF	TRBJ2-1	TRBV7-9
CASYRGEYEINYGYTF	TRBJ1-2	TRBV2
CASSRLAGGSYEQYF	TRBJ2-7	TRBV7-9
CASSLLAGPREQFF	TRBJ2-1	TRBV7-3
CATTPGTREPYGYTF	TRBJ1-2	TRBV10-3
CSVRQSEYEQYF	TRBJ2-7	TRBV29-1
CAISPAEDQPQHF	TRBJ1-5	TRBV10-3
CATSEHRDRPRFF	TRBJ1-1	TRBV24-1
CASSRYGSTYEQYF	TRBJ2-7	TRBV7-9
CASRKELAGILGDTQYF	TRBJ2-3	TRBV4-3
CASSTRTGSSGNTIYF	TRBJ1-3	TRBV28
CARNRGVYNEQFF	TRBJ2-1	TRBV21-1
CASSTTGNEQFF	TRBJ2-1	TRBV19
CASSFSGSNNEQFF	TRBJ2-1	TRBV12-3/TRBV12-4
CSARSGLAYEQYF	TRBJ2-7	TRBV20-1
CASSTSGGQETQYF	TRBJ2-5	TRBV12-3/TRBV12-4
CASSEHAPEFF	TRBJ2-1	TRBV2
CASSDSGRLNIQYF	TRBJ2-4	TRBV25-1
CASSVDRDEQYF	TRBJ2-7	TRBV9
CSARGLTNYGYTF	TRBJ1-2	TRBV20-1